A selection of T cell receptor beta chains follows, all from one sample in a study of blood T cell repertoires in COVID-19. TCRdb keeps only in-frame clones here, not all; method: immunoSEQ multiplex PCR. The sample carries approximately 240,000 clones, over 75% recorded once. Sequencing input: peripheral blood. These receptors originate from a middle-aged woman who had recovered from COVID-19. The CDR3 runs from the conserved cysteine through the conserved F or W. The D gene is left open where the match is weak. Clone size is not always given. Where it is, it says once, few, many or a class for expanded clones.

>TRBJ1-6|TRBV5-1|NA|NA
TGCGCCAGCAGCTTCGGGGGGCAGGGTTATTCACCCCTCCACTTT
CASSFGGQGYSPLHF
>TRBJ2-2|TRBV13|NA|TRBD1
TGTGCCAGCAGTCGTGGACAGGGCTGGGGGGAGCTGTTTTTT
CASSRGQGWGELFF
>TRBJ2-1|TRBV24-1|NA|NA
TGTGCCACACGAGCGGTCCTGGGGAATGAGCAGTTCTTC
CATRAVLGNEQFF
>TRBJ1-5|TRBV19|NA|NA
TGTGCCAGTAGTATAGGTTGGGAGGGGTTGAGTCAGCCCCAGCATTTT
CASSIGWEGLSQPQHF
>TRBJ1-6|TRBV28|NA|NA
TGTGCCAGCGGAGGACCCCTCCACTTT
CASGGPLHF
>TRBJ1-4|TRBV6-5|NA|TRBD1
TGTGCCAGCAGTCTACCGGGACAGGGACGCGAAAAACTGTTTTTT
CASSLPGQGREKLFF
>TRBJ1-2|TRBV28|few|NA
TGTGCCAGCAGGCAGGGGTTTAGGGGGGGTGGCTACACCTTC
CASRQGFRGGGYTF
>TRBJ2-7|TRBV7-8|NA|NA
TGTGCCAGCAGCCGGACAGACTCCTACGAGCAGTACTTC
CASSRTDSYEQYF
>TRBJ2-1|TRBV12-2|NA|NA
TGTGCAAGTCGCTTAGAGGGGTTGTACAATGAGCAGTTCTTC
CASRLEGLYNEQFF
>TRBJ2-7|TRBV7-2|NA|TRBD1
TGTGCCAGCAGCGGACAGGGGTTGATGGACGAGCAGTACTTC
CASSGQGLMDEQYF
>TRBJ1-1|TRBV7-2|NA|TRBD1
TGTGCCAGCAGCGTTAGCGGTCACGAGGGGGCGCGTATCACTGAAGCTTTCTTT
CASSVSGHEGARITEAFF
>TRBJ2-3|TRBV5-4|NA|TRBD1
TGTGCCAGCAGCCGGACAGGGGGAACAGATACGCAGTATTTT
CASSRTGGTDTQYF
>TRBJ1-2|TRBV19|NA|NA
TGTGCCAGTAGTTTTGGAGCGAACTATGGCTACACCTTC
CASSFGANYGYTF
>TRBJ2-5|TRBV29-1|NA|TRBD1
TGCAGCGTTTACGAACAGGGGGAGACCCAGTACTTC
CSVYEQGETQYF
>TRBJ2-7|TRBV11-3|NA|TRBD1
TGTGCCAGCAGCGCAAGGGACAGGTTGGTTTACGAGCAGTACTTC
CASSARDRLVYEQYF
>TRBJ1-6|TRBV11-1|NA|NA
TGTGCCAGCAGAGGGCCGGGATCACCCCTCCACTTT
CASRGPGSPLHF
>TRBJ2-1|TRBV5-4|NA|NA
TGTGCCAGCAGTGATCGGGCGCAGGGTGGTTCCCGGAATGAGCAGTTCTTC
CASSDRAQGGSRNEQFF
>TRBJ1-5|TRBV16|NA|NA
TGTGCCAGCAGCCAAGAGGGTCGGGGCAATCAGCCCCAGCATTTT
CASSQEGRGNQPQHF
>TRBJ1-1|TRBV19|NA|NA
TGTGCCTCGGGGGAGTACACTGAAGCTTTCTTT
CASGEYTEAFF
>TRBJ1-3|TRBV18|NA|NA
TGTGCCAGCTCACCTAGAGGGACATATCCTCTCTCTGGAAACACCATATATTTT
CASSPRGTYPLSGNTIYF
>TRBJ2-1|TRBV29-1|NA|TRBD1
TGCAGCGTTGAGGGGGACAGGGAAATGAATGAGCAGTTCTTC
CSVEGDREMNEQFF
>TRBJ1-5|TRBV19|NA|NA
TGTGCCAGTAGCACCATGGGTAGCTTTGAGCCCCAGCATTTT
CASSTMGSFEPQHF
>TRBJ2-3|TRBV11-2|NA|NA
TGTGCCAGCAGCTCCCAGACTAGCACAGATACGCAGTATTTT
CASSSQTSTDTQYF
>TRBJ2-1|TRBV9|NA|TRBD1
TGTGCCAGCAGCGCAAGGGGGACAGGGAGGAATGAGCAGTTCTTC
CASSARGTGRNEQFF
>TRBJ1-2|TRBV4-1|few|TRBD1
TGCGCCAGCAGCCAAGACAACAGGGGGAGGTATGGCTACACCTTC
CASSQDNRGRYGYTF
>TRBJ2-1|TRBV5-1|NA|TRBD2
TGCGCCAGCAGCCCTGGCGGGCTAGCGGGGGGGCGGGGCCATGAGCAGTTCTTC
CASSPGGLAGGRGHEQFF
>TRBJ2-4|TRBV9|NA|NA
TGTGCCAGCAGCGTAGGAGGATCCATAGTAGCCAAAAACATTCAGTACTTC
CASSVGGSIVAKNIQYF
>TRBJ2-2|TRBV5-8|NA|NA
TGTGCCAGCAGCTCGCCATGGGGGCAATCGAGAACCGGGGAGCTGTTTTTT
CASSSPWGQSRTGELFF
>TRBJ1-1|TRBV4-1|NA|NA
TGCGCCAGCAGCCGGAGGGGGAACACTGAAGCTTTCTTT
CASSRRGNTEAFF
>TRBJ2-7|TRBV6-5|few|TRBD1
TGTGCCAGCAGTTACCGGGACAGCTACGAGCAGTACTTC
CASSYRDSYEQYF
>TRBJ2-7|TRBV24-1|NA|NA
TGTGCCACCAGTGATTTCAGTACAGAGCAGTACTTC
CATSDFSTEQYF
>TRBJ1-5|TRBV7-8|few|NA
TGTGCCAGCAGCTCCGACAGCTTCAATCAGCCCCAGCATTTT
CASSSDSFNQPQHF
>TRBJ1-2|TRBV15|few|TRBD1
TGTGCCACCAGGGACTTTGACAGGGCCTATGGCTACACCTTC
CATRDFDRAYGYTF
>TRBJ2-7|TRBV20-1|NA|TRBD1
TGCAGTGCTAACAGGGGCCACGAGCAGTACTTC
CSANRGHEQYF
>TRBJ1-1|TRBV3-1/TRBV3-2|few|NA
TGTGCCAGCACCTGGAACACTGAAGCTTTCTTT
CASTWNTEAFF
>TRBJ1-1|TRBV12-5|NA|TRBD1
TGTGCTAGTGGATCGCCCGGGACAGGGGTCACTGAAGCTTTCTTT
CASGSPGTGVTEAFF
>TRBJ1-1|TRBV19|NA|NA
TGTGCCAGTAGTAGGCCTGGGGGGGCACTGAACACTGAAGCTTTCTTT
CASSRPGGALNTEAFF
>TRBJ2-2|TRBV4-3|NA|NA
TGCGCCAGCAGCCAAGAATTTGGGGGGAGCGGCGGGGAGCTGTTTTTT
CASSQEFGGSGGELFF
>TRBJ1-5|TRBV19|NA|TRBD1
TGTGCCAGTCTCCTACAGACAGGGAGGAATCAGCCCCAGCATTTT
CASLLQTGRNQPQHF
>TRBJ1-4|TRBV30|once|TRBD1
TGTGCCTGGAGCGGGACAGGCGAAAAACTGTTTTTT
CAWSGTGEKLFF
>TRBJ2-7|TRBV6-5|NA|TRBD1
TGTGCCAGCAGTTATGGCAGGGGGTACGAGCAGTACTTC
CASSYGRGYEQYF
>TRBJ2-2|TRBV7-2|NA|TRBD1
TGTGCCAGCAGCTTCCTAGCTCGACAAGGGGGCGTAGGCGGGGAGCTGTTTTTT
CASSFLARQGGVGGELFF
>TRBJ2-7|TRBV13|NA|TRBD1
TGTGCCAGCAGCTTACTCCCCGGGACAGGGGGCTCCTACGAGCAGTACTTC
CASSLLPGTGGSYEQYF
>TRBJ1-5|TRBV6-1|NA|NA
TGTGCCAGCAGTGAATATATCCAGCCCCAGCATTTT
CASSEYIQPQHF
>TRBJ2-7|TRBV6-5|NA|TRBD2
TGTGCCAGCAGCTCTAGCGGGAGGAGTGAGCAGTACTTC
CASSSSGRSEQYF
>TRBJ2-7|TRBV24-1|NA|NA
TGTGCCACCAGTGATTTGTATTACGAGCAGTACTTC
CATSDLYYEQYF
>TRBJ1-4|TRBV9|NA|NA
TGTGCCAGCAAGTTGGGCGAGAGGGAAAAAAATGAAAAACTGTTTTTT
CASKLGEREKNEKLFF
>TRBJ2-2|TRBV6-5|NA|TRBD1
TGTGCCAGCAGTTACCAGGGGGCGAACACCGGGGAGCTGTTTTTT
CASSYQGANTGELFF
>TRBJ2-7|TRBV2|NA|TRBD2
TGTGCCAGCAGTGGAGCGGAGGCTAGCGGGAGAATCTACGAGCAGTACTTC
CASSGAEASGRIYEQYF
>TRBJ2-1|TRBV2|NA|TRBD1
TGTGCCAGCAGTGGGACAGGTTACAATGAGCAGTTCTTC
CASSGTGYNEQFF
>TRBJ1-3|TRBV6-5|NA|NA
TGTGCCAGCAGTCGACAGTCTTCCTCTGGAAACACCATATATTTT
CASSRQSSSGNTIYF
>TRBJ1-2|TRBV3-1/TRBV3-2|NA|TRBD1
TGTGCCAGCAGCCACAGGGGGAACTATGGCTACACCTTC
CASSHRGNYGYTF
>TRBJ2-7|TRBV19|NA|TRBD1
TGTGCCAGTAGTAGGGCGGGACAGGGTGTCTACGAGCAGTACTTC
CASSRAGQGVYEQYF
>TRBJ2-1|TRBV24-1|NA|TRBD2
TGTGCCACCAGCCCGTGGCAGGCGGGAGCGGCCTACAATGAGCAGTTCTTC
CATSPWQAGAAYNEQFF
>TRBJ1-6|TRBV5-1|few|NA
TGCGCCAGCAGCCTACAGGTTGGAGCCACCGGTTCACCCCTCCACTTT
CASSLQVGATGSPLHF
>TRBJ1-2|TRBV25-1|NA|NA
TGTGCCAGCAGTGCGACAGCGGGTGGCTACACCTTC
CASSATAGGYTF